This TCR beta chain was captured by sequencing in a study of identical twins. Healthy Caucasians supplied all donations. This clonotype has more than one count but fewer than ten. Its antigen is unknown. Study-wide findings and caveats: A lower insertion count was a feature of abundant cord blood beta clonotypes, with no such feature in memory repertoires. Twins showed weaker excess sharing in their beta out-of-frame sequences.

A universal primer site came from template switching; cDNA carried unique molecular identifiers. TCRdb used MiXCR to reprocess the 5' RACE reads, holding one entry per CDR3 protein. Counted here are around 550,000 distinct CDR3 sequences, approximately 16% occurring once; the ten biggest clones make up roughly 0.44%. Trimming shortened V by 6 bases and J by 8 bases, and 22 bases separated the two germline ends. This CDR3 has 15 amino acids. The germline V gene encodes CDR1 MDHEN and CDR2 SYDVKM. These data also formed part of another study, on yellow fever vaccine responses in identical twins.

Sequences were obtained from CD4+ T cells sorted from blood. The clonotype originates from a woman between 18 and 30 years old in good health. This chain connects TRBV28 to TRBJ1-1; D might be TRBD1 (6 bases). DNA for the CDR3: TGTGCCAGCAGCCCCCTGGGGGGGCGTGACCCCGAAGCTTTCTTT. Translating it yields CASSPLGGRDPEAFF.